This T cell receptor beta chain was captured by sequencing in a study of control samples from healthy donors and cancer patients (dated by TCRdb to about 2020). The library was generated by the immunoSEQ multiplex PCR assay. The source is immuneACCESS, and TCRdb retained only in-frame sequences with V and J called. Part of the clones is not carried over; for the studies checked, unresolved V genes explain less than half of this, and the remainder is unexplained. The sample profile shows 95,000 to 150,000 clones; 80% to 90% of them were found once. The ten largest make up around 40% of the sample. In the case of this clone: Its antigen is currently not known. Base qualities are not at hand, and no much larger clone is one base apart.

Compared with germline, V lacks 11 bases and J lacks 3 bases; bases without a gene match: 4. CDR1 and CDR2, per the germline V gene, are MNHEY and SVGAGI. From its cysteine to its phenylalanine, the CDR3 spans 12 amino acids. Left in the record is the CDR3 DNA by itself, 36 bases read in frame from the first base. The sequencing input was blood. The receptor was derived from a man aged 45 to 65 in good health. In this chain, TRBV6-5 is recombined with TRBJ1-2, with 9 junctional bases fitting TRBD1. This receptor carries the CDR3 CAGGTGYYGYTF. The DNA sequence is as follows: TGTGCCGGTGGGACAGGGTACTATGGCTACACCTTC.